This is a list of T cell receptor beta chains from one sample in a study of HIV-infected patients and healthy controls. TCRdb fed the 5' RACE reads into MiXCR, producing one record per CDR3 protein. Found here are more than 15,000 distinct CDR3 sequences, roughly a fifth of them singletons; the top ten hold roughly 31%. Sequenced: CD8+ T cells from blood. Every receptor here comes from a human donor in good health. Both conserved end residues are trimmed from each CDR3. Fields, in order: V gene, J gene, CDR3 protein.

V gene: TRBV19
J gene: TRBJ2-1
CDR3 protein: ASSPSNLWESARNEQF

V gene: TRBV10-3
J gene: TRBJ2-7
CDR3 protein: ASGRESYEQY

V gene: TRBV29-1
J gene: TRBJ1-2
CDR3 protein: SVLRQGIDYGYT

V gene: TRBV4-1
J gene: TRBJ2-3
CDR3 protein: ASSQSPPHITGGSSDTQY

V gene: TRBV4-1
J gene: TRBJ2-3
CDR3 protein: ASSQDGGTDTQY

V gene: TRBV6-4
J gene: TRBJ2-3
CDR3 protein: ASSASGSTDTQY

V gene: TRBV7-9
J gene: TRBJ2-7
CDR3 protein: ASLGGAFPYEQY

V gene: TRBV6-5
J gene: TRBJ1-2
CDR3 protein: ASSYDGDYGYT

V gene: TRBV29-1
J gene: TRBJ2-4
CDR3 protein: SVVDAGGTKNIQY

V gene: TRBV27
J gene: TRBJ2-1
CDR3 protein: ASSPGVSSYNEQF

V gene: TRBV3-1
J gene: TRBJ1-1
CDR3 protein: ASSHVGILNTEAF

V gene: TRBV20-1
J gene: TRBJ2-5
CDR3 protein: SARRGEDQETQY

V gene: TRBV6-5
J gene: TRBJ2-7
CDR3 protein: ASSYSDTYEQY

V gene: TRBV20-1
J gene: TRBJ1-6
CDR3 protein: SAGTYNSPLH

V gene: TRBV7-9
J gene: TRBJ1-4
CDR3 protein: ASSRGVATNEKLF

V gene: TRBV13
J gene: TRBJ1-2
CDR3 protein: ASSNRRRDWGYT

V gene: TRBV29-1
J gene: TRBJ2-1
CDR3 protein: SGELQRQEQF

V gene: TRBV3-1
J gene: TRBJ1-1
CDR3 protein: ASSPNYYPQLEAF

V gene: TRBV6-5
J gene: TRBJ2-7
CDR3 protein: ASTNTGAGEQY

V gene: TRBV29-1
J gene: TRBJ2-3
CDR3 protein: SLSLTGTTEPDTQY

V gene: TRBV21-1
J gene: TRBJ2-6
CDR3 protein: ASSKEAGKERSGANVLT

V gene: TRBV27
J gene: TRBJ2-2
CDR3 protein: ASSFAGSATGELF

V gene: TRBV4-1
J gene: TRBJ2-7
CDR3 protein: ASSQGSPLYEQY

V gene: TRBV9
J gene: TRBJ1-1
CDR3 protein: ASSVVDGMNTEAF